The clone carrying this T cell receptor (beta chain) was picked up many times. A library of TCRbeta sequences, prepared with unique molecular identifiers, was generated. TCRdb re-called the PCR reads through MiXCR, storing one row per CDR3 protein. The sample lists 350,000 to 400,000 distinct CDR3 sequences, 13% occurring once. Trimming took off 1 base at V and 7 bases at J, with 10 bases between the two ends. Per germline, CDR1 SGHVS and CDR2 FNYEAQ. The CDR3 contains 13 residues. The data stem from a study of T-cell reconstitution after alpha-beta-depleted transplantation in children. The chain has TRBV7-6 and TRBJ1-1; weak D call: TRBD1 (5 bases). Sequenced material: PBMCs, taken from the stem cell graft. The TCR originated in a human donor who donated a stem cell graft to a child with Fanconi anemia. The CDR3 region is CASSLEWQGEAFF. In DNA form, the CDR3 reads TGTGCCAGCAGCTTAGAGTGGCAGGGTGAAGCTTTCTTT.